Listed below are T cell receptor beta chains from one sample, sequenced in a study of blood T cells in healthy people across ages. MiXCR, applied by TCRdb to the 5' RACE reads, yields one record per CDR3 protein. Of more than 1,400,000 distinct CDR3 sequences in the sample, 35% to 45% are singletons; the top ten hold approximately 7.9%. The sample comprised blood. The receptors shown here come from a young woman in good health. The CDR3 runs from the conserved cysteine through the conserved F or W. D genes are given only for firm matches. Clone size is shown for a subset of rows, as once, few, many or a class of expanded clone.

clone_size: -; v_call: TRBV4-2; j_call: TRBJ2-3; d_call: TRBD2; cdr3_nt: TGTGCCAGCAGCCAAGATCGGGGGGGCCAGACAGATACGCAGTATTTT; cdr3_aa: CASSQDRGGQTDTQYF
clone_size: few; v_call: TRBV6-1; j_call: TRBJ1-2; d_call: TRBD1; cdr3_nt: TGTGCCAGCAGTGAGATCCTGGGACAGGGCATAAACTATGGCTACACCTTC; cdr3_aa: CASSEILGQGINYGYTF
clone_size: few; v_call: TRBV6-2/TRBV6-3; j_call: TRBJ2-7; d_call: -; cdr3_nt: TGTGCCATCCTGGACAGCCGGAGCTCCTACGAGCAGTACTTC; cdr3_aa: CAILDSRSSYEQYF
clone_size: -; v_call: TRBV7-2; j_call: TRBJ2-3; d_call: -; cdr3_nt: TGTGCCAGCAGCCCCGGGGGTAGCCAAATTACGCAGTATTTT; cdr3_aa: CASSPGGSQITQYF
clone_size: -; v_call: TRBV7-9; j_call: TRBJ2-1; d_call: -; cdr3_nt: TGTGCCAGCAGCTTAGGTGGGGGGCTCGGTCCGTATCAAGAGCAGTTCTTC; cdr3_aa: CASSLGGGLGPYQEQFF
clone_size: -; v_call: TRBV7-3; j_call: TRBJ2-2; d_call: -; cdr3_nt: TGTGCCAGCAGCCGCGGAGGGTCCGGGGAGCTGTTTTTT; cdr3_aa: CASSRGGSGELFF
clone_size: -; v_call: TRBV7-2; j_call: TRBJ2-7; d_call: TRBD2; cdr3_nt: TGTGCCAGCAGCCCACCTTCCCGACTAGCGGGGGTTTACGAGCAGTACTTC; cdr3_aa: CASSPPSRLAGVYEQYF
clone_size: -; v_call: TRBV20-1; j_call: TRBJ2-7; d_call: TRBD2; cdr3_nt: TGCAGTGCTAGCTCGGGAGGGGGGGGCCCGCATTACGAGCAGTACTTC; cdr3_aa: CSASSGGGGPHYEQYF
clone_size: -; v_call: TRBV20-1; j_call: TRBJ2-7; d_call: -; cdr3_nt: TGCAGTGCTAGAAGCACTGCCGGGACCACCTACGAGCAGTACTTC; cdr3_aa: CSARSTAGTTYEQYF
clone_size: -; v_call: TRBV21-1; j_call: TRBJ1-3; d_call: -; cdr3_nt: TGTGCCAGCAGCAAAGGTTGCGGCTCTGGAAACACCATATATTTT; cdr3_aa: CASSKGCGSGNTIYF
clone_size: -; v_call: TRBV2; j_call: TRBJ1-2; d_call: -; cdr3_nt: TGTGCCAGCAGTCGACAGGTTGCTGGCTACACCTTC; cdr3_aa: CASSRQVAGYTF
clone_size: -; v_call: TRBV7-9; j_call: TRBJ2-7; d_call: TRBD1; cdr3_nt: TGTGCCAGCAGCTGGGGGACAGGCTTCGACGAGCAGTACTTC; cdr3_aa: CASSWGTGFDEQYF
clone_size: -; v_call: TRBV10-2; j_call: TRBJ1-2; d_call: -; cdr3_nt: TGCGCCTGTGGTGGGGGGGCTAAGTCCTATGGCTACACCTTC; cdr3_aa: CACGGGAKSYGYTF
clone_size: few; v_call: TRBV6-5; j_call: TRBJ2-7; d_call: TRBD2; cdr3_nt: TGTGCCAGCAGCGCACGGCGGGCTAGCGGCTACGAGCAGTACTTC; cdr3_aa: CASSARRASGYEQYF
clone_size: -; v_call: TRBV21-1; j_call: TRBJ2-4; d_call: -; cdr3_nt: TGTGCCAGCGGCCTGGGCGGTAGCGGGAGAAAATTAGTCAAAAACATTCAGTACTTC; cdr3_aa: CASGLGGSGRKLVKNIQYF
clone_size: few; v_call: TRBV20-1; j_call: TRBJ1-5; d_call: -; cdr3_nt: TGCAGTGTAACAGGCCACAATCAGCCCCAGCATTTT; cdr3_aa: CSVTGHNQPQHF
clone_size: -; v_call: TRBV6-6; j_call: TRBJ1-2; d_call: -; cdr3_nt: TGTGCCAGCAGCAACGCAGAGCGGTCCCGGTACTATGGCTACACCTTC; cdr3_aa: CASSNAERSRYYGYTF
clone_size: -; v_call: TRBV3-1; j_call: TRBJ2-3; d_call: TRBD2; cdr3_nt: TGTGCCAGCAGCCATGAGCGGGGGGCCCGACGGAGCACAGATACGCAGTATTTT; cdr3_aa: CASSHERGARRSTDTQYF
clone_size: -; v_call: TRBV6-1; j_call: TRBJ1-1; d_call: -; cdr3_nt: TGTGCCAGCATATCGGACATGTGGGCGCGTGAAGCTTTCTTT; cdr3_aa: CASISDMWAREAFF
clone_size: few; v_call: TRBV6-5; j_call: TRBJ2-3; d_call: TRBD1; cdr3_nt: TGTGCCAGCAGTTCTTTGGGACAGGCCCCTAGCACAGATACGCAGTATTTT; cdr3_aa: CASSSLGQAPSTDTQYF
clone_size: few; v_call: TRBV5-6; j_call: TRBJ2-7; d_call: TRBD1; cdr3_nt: TGTGCCAGCAGCTTGTACGGGACAGGCGGCTACGAGCAGTACTTC; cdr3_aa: CASSLYGTGGYEQYF
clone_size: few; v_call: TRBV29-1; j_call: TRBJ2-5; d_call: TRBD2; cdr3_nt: TGCAGCGTTGGGGGACTAGCGGGGTACCAAGAGACCCAGTACTTC; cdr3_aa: CSVGGLAGYQETQYF
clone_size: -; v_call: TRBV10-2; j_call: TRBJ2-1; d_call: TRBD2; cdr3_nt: TGCGCCAGCAGCCTAGGACTAGCGGGAGGACTAGTCGCTGAGCAGTTCTTC; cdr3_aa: CASSLGLAGGLVAEQFF
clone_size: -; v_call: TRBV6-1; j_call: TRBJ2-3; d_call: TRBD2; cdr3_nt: TGTGCCAGCAGTGAAGCGAAGCGGGGGGGCACAGATACGCAGTATTTT; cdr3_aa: CASSEAKRGGTDTQYF
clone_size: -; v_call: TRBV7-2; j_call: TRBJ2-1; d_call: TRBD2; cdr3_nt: TGTGCCAGCAGCTCCCCGGGACTAGCGGGAGGGCCCGGCAATGAGCAGTTCTTC; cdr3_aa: CASSSPGLAGGPGNEQFF
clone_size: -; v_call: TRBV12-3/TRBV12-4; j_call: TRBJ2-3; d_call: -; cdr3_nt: TGTGCCAGCAGTTTAGAATCGGGACTCCGCGCAGATACGCAGTATTTT; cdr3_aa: CASSLESGLRADTQYF
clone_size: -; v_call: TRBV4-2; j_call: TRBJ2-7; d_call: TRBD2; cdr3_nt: TGTGCCAGCAGCCAAGTGGCCCTAGCGGGGGTTGAGCAGTACTTC; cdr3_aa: CASSQVALAGVEQYF
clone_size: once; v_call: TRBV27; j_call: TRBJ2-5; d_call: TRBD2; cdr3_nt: TGTGCCAGCAGTGTCCAACTAGCGGGAGGGTCCTACAATGAGCAGTACTTC; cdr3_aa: CASSVQLAGGSYNEQYF
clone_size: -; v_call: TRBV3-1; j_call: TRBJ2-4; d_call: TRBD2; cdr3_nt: TGTGCCAGCAGCCCGGGGACTACCTCTGAGGAGCAGTACTTC; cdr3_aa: CASSPGTTSEEQYF
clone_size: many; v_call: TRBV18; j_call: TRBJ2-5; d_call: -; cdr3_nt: TGTGCCAGCTCACCAGGCAGAGAGACCCAGTACTTC; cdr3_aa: CASSPGRETQYF
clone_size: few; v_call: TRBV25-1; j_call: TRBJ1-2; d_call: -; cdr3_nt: TGTGCCAGCAGCGCACGGGTCCCTACCCGAGCTAACTATGGCTACACCTTC; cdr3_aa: CASSARVPTRANYGYTF
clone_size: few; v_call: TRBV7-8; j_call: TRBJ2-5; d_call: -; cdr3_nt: TGTGCCAGCAGCTTAGAGGGACCCGGGTTTGGGACCCAGTACTTC; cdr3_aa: CASSLEGPGFGTQYF
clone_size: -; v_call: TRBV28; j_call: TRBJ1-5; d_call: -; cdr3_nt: TGTGCCAGCAGTTTAGAGGGTTTTAGAAATCAGCCCCAGCATTTT; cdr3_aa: CASSLEGFRNQPQHF
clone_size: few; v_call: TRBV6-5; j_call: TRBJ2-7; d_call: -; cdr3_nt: TGTGCCAGCAGTTATCGGGGTGCAGCGGCCTCCGAGCAGTACTTC; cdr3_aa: CASSYRGAAASEQYF
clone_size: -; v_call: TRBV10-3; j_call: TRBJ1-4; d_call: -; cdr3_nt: TGTGCCATCGGAAGGGGGGAGAATGAAAAACTGTTTTTT; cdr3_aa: CAIGRGENEKLFF
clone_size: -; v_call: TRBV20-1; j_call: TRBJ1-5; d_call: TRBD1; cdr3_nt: TGCAGTGCGCGGTCCGGGACAGGGGCTTTTGCGGCCCAGCATTTT; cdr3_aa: CSARSGTGAFAAQHF
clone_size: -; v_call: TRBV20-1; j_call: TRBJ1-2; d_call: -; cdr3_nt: TGCAGTGCTCAACAGGGCCATAACTATGGCTACACCTTC; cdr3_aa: CSAQQGHNYGYTF
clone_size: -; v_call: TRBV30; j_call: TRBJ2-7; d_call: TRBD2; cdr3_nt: TGTGCCTGGAGGATAGGGGGACTAGGGACCTACGAGCAGTACTTC; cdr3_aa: CAWRIGGLGTYEQYF
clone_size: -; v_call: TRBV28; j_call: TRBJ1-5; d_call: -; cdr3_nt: TGTGCCACCACAGGTTCCAATCAGCCCCAGCATTTT; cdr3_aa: CATTGSNQPQHF